A selection of T cell receptor beta chains follows, all from one sample in a study of T-cell memory formation after mild COVID-19. Each CDR3 protein gets one entry after TCRdb re-called the 5' RACE reads with MiXCR. The sample lists 150,000 or so distinct CDR3 sequences; 13% to 15% were seen once. The sequenced sample was PBMCs or a T cell subset sorted from them (not recorded which). The receptors stem from an adult woman who had mild COVID-19 (a few samples of this study predate the infection). Cell type and time point are not known. Both conserved end residues are part of each CDR3. A D gene is named only where the DNA matches it firmly. Not every row has a clone size; where given, it reads once, few, many or a size class.

size	V	J	D	CDR3	DNA
NA	TRBV7-9	TRBJ2-6	NA	CASSSNRFSGANVLTF	TGTGCCAGCAGCTCTAACCGGTTCTCTGGGGCCAACGTCCTGACTTTC
NA	TRBV7-3	TRBJ2-3	NA	CASSSGPRGTDTQYF	TGTGCCAGCAGCTCAGGACCTCGAGGGACAGATACGCAGTATTTT
NA	TRBV7-2	TRBJ2-1	NA	CASSFSGVEQFF	TGTGCCAGCAGCTTCTCGGGAGTGGAGCAGTTCTTC
few	TRBV7-2	TRBJ1-1	TRBD1	CASSKTGLNTEAFF	TGTGCCAGCAGCAAGACAGGGCTGAACACTGAAGCTTTCTTT
few	TRBV12-3/TRBV12-4	TRBJ1-2	NA	CASSRTLLYGYTF	TGTGCCAGCAGTCGGACACTTCTCTATGGCTACACCTTC
NA	TRBV12-3/TRBV12-4	TRBJ2-7	TRBD1	CASNLQGDSYEQYF	TGTGCCAGCAACCTACAGGGGGATTCCTACGAGCAGTACTTC
NA	TRBV12-3/TRBV12-4	TRBJ2-1	TRBD2	CASSPNSGRGIGEQFF	TGTGCCAGCAGCCCGAATAGCGGGAGAGGGATTGGTGAGCAGTTCTTC
once	TRBV25-1	TRBJ2-5	NA	CASSRQGGLETQYF	TGTGCCAGCAGTAGGCAGGGGGGATTGGAGACCCAGTACTTC
few	TRBV5-1	TRBJ2-3	NA	CASSLGTSEDTQYF	TGCGCCAGCAGCTTGGGAACTAGTGAAGATACGCAGTATTTT
NA	TRBV29-1	TRBJ1-1	NA	CSVVGAFF	TGCAGCGTTGTCGGGGCTTTCTTT
few	TRBV4-1	TRBJ2-3	TRBD1	CASSQEGPGTVGTDTQYF	TGCGCCAGCAGCCAAGAGGGTCCCGGGACAGTGGGCACAGATACGCAGTATTTT
NA	TRBV20-1	TRBJ2-3	NA	CSAQTRRRADTQYF	TGCAGTGCTCAAACCCGCAGGCGTGCAGATACGCAGTATTTT
NA	TRBV5-7	TRBJ2-2	NA	CASSHSSAYPKSGELFF	TGTGCCAGCAGCCACTCCTCCGCCTACCCTAAGTCCGGGGAGCTGTTTTTT
NA	TRBV3-1	TRBJ2-2	TRBD2	CASSSHLGLADTGELFF	TGTGCCAGCAGCTCACATCTGGGACTAGCGGATACCGGGGAGCTGTTTTTT
NA	TRBV5-1	TRBJ1-6	NA	CASSLEVSWGSPLHF	TGCGCCAGCAGCTTGGAAGTCAGTTGGGGATCACCCCTCCACTTT
NA	TRBV7-6	TRBJ2-5	NA	CASSPQPQETQYF	TGTGCCAGCAGCCCCCAGCCTCAAGAGACCCAGTACTTC
few	TRBV5-1	TRBJ2-1	NA	CASSDGLGNNEQFF	TGCGCCAGCAGCGACGGACTCGGTAACAATGAGCAGTTCTTC
NA	TRBV12-3/TRBV12-4	TRBJ2-7	NA	CASSSQGWSGMYF	TGTGCCAGCAGTTCCCAGGGGTGGAGCGGTATGTACTTC
NA	TRBV6-4	TRBJ2-1	NA	CASSDFSYNEQFF	TGTGCCAGCAGTGACTTTTCTTACAATGAGCAGTTCTTC
NA	TRBV6-2/TRBV6-3	TRBJ2-3	TRBD1	CASSDRGRGQYF	TGTGCCAGCAGCGACAGGGGGCGGGGGCAGTATTTT
NA	TRBV30	TRBJ2-7	NA	CAWSPGTGTYEQYF	TGTGCCTGGAGTCCTGGGACGGGAACCTACGAGCAGTACTTC
NA	TRBV27	TRBJ1-5	NA	CASSLLNQPQHF	TGTGCCAGCAGTCTGCTCAATCAGCCCCAGCATTTT
NA	TRBV24-1	TRBJ2-1	TRBD1	CATSDRTGYNEQFF	TGTGCCACCAGTGATCGGACAGGGTATAATGAGCAGTTCTTC
few	TRBV3-1	TRBJ2-5	NA	CASSQRPGDAETQYF	TGTGCCAGCAGCCAACGTCCAGGGGATGCAGAGACCCAGTACTTC
many	TRBV12-5	TRBJ2-7	NA	CASGLGGSYEQYF	TGTGCTAGTGGTTTGGGGGGCTCCTACGAGCAGTACTTC
few	TRBV24-1	TRBJ2-3	NA	CATSSGRPDTQYF	TGTGCCACCAGTTCCGGACGCCCAGATACGCAGTATTTT